A selection of T cell receptor beta chains follows, all from one sample in a study of CD8 T cells in Susac syndrome. A single record per CDR3 protein comes from TCRdb applying MiXCR to the immunoSEQ multiplex PCR reads. Among around 300,000 distinct CDR3 sequences listed, roughly 94% were seen once. The sample was CD4+ T cells from PBMCs. The receptor set was obtained from a human donor with multiple sclerosis. Each CDR3 is given with its conserved first and last residue. A D gene is named only where the DNA matches it firmly. Where a row states a size, it is once, few, many or the class of an expanded clone; other rows omit it.

D gene	V gene	clone size	J gene	CDR3 protein	CDR3 DNA
-	TRBV7-3	once	TRBJ1-1	CASSLIAGLPTEAFF	TGTGCCAGCAGCTTAATCGCAGGGCTCCCCACTGAAGCTTTCTTT
TRBD2	TRBV4-3	-	TRBJ2-1	CASSQDVAGGRDEQFF	TGCGCCAGCAGCCAAGATGTGGCGGGAGGTAGGGATGAGCAGTTCTTC
TRBD2	TRBV5-4	few	TRBJ2-1	CASSLAGTSVNEQFF	TGTGCCAGCAGCTTGGCCGGGACTAGCGTCAATGAGCAGTTCTTC
-	TRBV3-1	once	TRBJ2-1	CASSQDLARYNEQFF	TGTGCCAGCAGCCAGGATCTTGCCCGGTATAATGAGCAGTTCTTC
TRBD1	TRBV6-1	-	TRBJ2-5	CASRTQGRETQYF	TGTGCCAGCAGGACACAGGGGAGAGAGACCCAGTACTTC
-	TRBV2	-	TRBJ2-1	CASRGTFYFMQFF	TGTGCCAGCAGAGGGACTTTCTATTTTATGCAGTTCTTC
TRBD1	TRBV19	-	TRBJ1-1	CASSSPPGTGNTEAFF	TGTGCCAGTAGTTCCCCTCCCGGGACAGGGAACACTGAAGCTTTCTTT
-	TRBV7-9	-	TRBJ2-3	CASSFANSRTDTQYF	TGTGCCAGCAGCTTCGCTAACTCTAGGACAGATACGCAGTATTTT
-	TRBV19	-	TRBJ2-1	CASSIKDRGLPSYNEQFF	TGTGCCAGTAGTATTAAAGATAGAGGATTGCCCTCCTACAATGAGCAGTTCTTC
-	TRBV30	once	TRBJ2-1	CAWRAEYNEQFF	TGTGCCTGGAGGGCGGAATACAATGAGCAGTTCTTC
-	TRBV29-1	once	TRBJ2-1	CSVEDSEQFF	TGCAGCGTTGAAGATAGTGAGCAGTTCTTC
-	TRBV29-1	once	TRBJ2-2	CSARAGLVGELFF	TGCAGCGCCCGTGCGGGGTTGGTCGGGGAGCTGTTTTTT
-	TRBV18	-	TRBJ2-3	CASSPLNNPKAVTDTQYF	TGTGCCAGCTCACCACTCAATAACCCAAAGGCCGTCACAGATACGCAGTATTTT
-	TRBV12-3/TRBV12-4	-	TRBJ1-4	CATARAATNEKLFF	TGTGCCACCGCCCGGGCCGCAACTAATGAAAAACTGTTTTTT
TRBD1	TRBV28	-	TRBJ2-2	CASRAGTGGGELFF	TGTGCCAGCAGAGCCGGGACAGGGGGCGGGGAGCTGTTTTTT
-	TRBV7-8	-	TRBJ1-5	CASSLVFRSSNQPQHF	TGTGCCAGCAGCTTAGTTTTCAGGTCGTCCAATCAGCCCCAGCATTTT
TRBD1	TRBV6-5	few	TRBJ2-5	CASSRTGEETQYF	TGTGCCAGCAGTAGGACAGGGGAAGAGACCCAGTACTTC
-	TRBV27	-	TRBJ1-4	CASSLLAGSNEKLFF	TGTGCCAGCAGTTTACTGGCCGGATCTAATGAAAAACTGTTTTTT
TRBD1	TRBV7-2	-	TRBJ1-2	CASSSLRTGSGYTF	TGTGCCAGCAGCTCGTTGCGGACAGGGAGTGGCTACACCTTC